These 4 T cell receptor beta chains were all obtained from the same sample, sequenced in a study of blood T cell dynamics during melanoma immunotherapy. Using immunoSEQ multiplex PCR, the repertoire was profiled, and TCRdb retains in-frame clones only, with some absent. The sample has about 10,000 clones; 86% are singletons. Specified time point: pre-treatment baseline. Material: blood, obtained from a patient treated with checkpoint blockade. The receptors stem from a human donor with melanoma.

CDR3: CASSPLGVAYEQYF. The CDR3 DNA is TGTGCCAGCAGTCCCCTCGGGGTAGCGTACGAGCAGTACTTC. This rearrangement joins TRBV27 to TRBJ2-5; D might be TRBD2 (5 bases). The J call may be faulty, since TRBJ2-7 better matches the DNA end. The germline V gene encodes CDR1 MNHEY and CDR2 SMNVEV (reference sequence). CDR3 length: 14 amino acids.

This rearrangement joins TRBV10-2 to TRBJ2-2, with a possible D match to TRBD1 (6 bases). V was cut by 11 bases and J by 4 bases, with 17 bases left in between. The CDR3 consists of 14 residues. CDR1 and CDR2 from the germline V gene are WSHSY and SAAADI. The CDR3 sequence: CAAVGAKRTGELFF. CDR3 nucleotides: TGCGCCGCGGTGGGGGCTAAGCGCACCGGGGAGCTGTTTTTT.

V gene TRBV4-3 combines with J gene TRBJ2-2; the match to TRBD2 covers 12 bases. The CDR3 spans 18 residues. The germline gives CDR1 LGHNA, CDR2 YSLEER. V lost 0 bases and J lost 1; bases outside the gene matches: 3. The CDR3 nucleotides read TGCGCCAGCAGCCAAGATGCTAGCGGGGGGGTGAACACCGGGGAGCTGTTTTTT. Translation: CASSQDASGGVNTGELFF.

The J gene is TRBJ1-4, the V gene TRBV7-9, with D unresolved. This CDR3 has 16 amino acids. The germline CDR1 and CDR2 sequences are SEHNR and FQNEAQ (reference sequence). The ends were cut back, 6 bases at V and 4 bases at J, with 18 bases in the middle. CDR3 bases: TGTGCCAGCAGTCCGAAACGGGGTACAGTTAATGAAAAACTGTTTTTT. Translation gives CASSPKRGTVNEKLFF.